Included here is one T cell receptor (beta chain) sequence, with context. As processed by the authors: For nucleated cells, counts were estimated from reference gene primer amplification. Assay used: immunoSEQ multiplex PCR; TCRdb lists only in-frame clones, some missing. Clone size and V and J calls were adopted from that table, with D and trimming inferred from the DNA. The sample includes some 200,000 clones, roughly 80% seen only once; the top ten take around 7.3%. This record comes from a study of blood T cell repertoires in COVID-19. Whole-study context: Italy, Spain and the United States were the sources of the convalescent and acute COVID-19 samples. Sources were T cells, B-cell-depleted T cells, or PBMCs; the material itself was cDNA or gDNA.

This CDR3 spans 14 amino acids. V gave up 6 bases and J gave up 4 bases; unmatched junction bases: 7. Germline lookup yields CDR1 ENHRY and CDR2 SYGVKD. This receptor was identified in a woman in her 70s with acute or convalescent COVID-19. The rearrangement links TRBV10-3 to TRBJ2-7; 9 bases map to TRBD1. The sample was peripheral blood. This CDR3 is CAIRPGQGLYEQYF. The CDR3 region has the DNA TGTGCCATCAGGCCGGGACAGGGATTATACGAGCAGTACTTC.